Listed below are T cell receptor beta chains from one sample, sequenced in a study of blood T cell repertoires in COVID-19. The data were produced by immunoSEQ multiplex PCR, yet TCRdb's version contains in-frame clones alone and is incomplete. The table lists about 88,000 clones, approximately 90% of them singletons. Sequences were obtained from peripheral blood. These receptors came from a woman older than 75 with acute or convalescent COVID-19. Each CDR3 is given with its conserved first and last residue. The D gene is left open where the match is weak. Clone size is not always given. Where it is, it says once, few, many or a class for expanded clones.

v_gene: TRBV7-3
abundance: -
j_gene: TRBJ2-5
d_gene: TRBD2
CDR3nt: TGTGCCAGCAGCTCTAGCGGGGGCTCTGGGGAGACCCAGTACTTC
CDR3aa: CASSSSGGSGETQYF

v_gene: TRBV23-1
abundance: -
j_gene: TRBJ1-6
d_gene: -
CDR3nt: TGCGCCAGCCCCAGGGGTGCGAAATCACCCCTCCACTTT
CDR3aa: CASPRGAKSPLHF

v_gene: TRBV19
abundance: -
j_gene: TRBJ1-6
d_gene: TRBD1
CDR3nt: TGTGCCAGTAGTATAAGGGGACAGGTTGCTAACAATTCACCCCTCCACTTT
CDR3aa: CASSIRGQVANNSPLHF

v_gene: TRBV4-3
abundance: -
j_gene: TRBJ2-1
d_gene: -
CDR3nt: TGCGCCAGCAGCCAAGCGCCCGGTGGAACAGGGTACAATGAGCAGTTCTTC
CDR3aa: CASSQAPGGTGYNEQFF

v_gene: TRBV6-5
abundance: -
j_gene: TRBJ2-3
d_gene: TRBD1
CDR3nt: TGTGCCAGCACCCAGACAGGGTCACGGTCGGATACGCAGTATTTT
CDR3aa: CASTQTGSRSDTQYF

v_gene: TRBV28
abundance: -
j_gene: TRBJ1-2
d_gene: -
CDR3nt: TGTGCCAGCAGTTTAGCGGGGGGGGTCTATGGCTACACCTTC
CDR3aa: CASSLAGGVYGYTF

v_gene: TRBV19
abundance: -
j_gene: TRBJ1-2
d_gene: -
CDR3nt: TGTGCCAGTAGTACGTTACTTTATGGCTACACCTTC
CDR3aa: CASSTLLYGYTF

v_gene: TRBV15
abundance: -
j_gene: TRBJ1-3
d_gene: -
CDR3nt: TGTGCCACCAGCAGATCGGGGTCTCAGAGCTCTGGAAACACCATATATTTT
CDR3aa: CATSRSGSQSSGNTIYF

v_gene: TRBV10-1
abundance: -
j_gene: TRBJ1-5
d_gene: TRBD1
CDR3nt: TGCGCCAGCAGTTCCCGGGACAGGGTTAATCAGCCCCAGCATTTT
CDR3aa: CASSSRDRVNQPQHF

v_gene: TRBV6-1
abundance: -
j_gene: TRBJ1-5
d_gene: -
CDR3nt: TGTGCCAGCAGCCAAAATCAGCCCCAGCATTTT
CDR3aa: CASSQNQPQHF

v_gene: TRBV24-1
abundance: -
j_gene: TRBJ2-3
d_gene: -
CDR3nt: TGTGCCACCAGTGATTCATCAGACACAGATACGCAGTATTTT
CDR3aa: CATSDSSDTDTQYF

v_gene: TRBV3-1/TRBV3-2
abundance: -
j_gene: TRBJ1-3
d_gene: -
CDR3nt: TGTGCCAGCAGCCATCCCTCCTCTGGAAACACCATATATTTT
CDR3aa: CASSHPSSGNTIYF

v_gene: TRBV10-3
abundance: -
j_gene: TRBJ2-7
d_gene: -
CDR3nt: TGTGCCATCAGTGGAGCCCTCACCCCCTACGAGCAGTACTTC
CDR3aa: CAISGALTPYEQYF

v_gene: TRBV7-2
abundance: -
j_gene: TRBJ2-1
d_gene: TRBD1
CDR3nt: TGTGCCAGCAGCTTCCCGGGACAGTATTACAATGAGCAGTTCTTC
CDR3aa: CASSFPGQYYNEQFF

v_gene: TRBV5-6
abundance: once
j_gene: TRBJ1-4
d_gene: TRBD1
CDR3nt: TGTGCCAGCAGCTTGTCAGGGGGCATCGGAACTAATGAAAAACTGTTTTTT
CDR3aa: CASSLSGGIGTNEKLFF

v_gene: TRBV28
abundance: once
j_gene: TRBJ2-7
d_gene: -
CDR3nt: TGTGCCAGCAGTTTAAGAGGGTACGAGCAGTACTTC
CDR3aa: CASSLRGYEQYF

v_gene: TRBV12-3/TRBV12-4
abundance: -
j_gene: TRBJ2-7
d_gene: -
CDR3nt: TGTGCCAGCAGTTTGTCGGCGGGACGCGAGCAGTACTTC
CDR3aa: CASSLSAGREQYF

v_gene: TRBV4-1
abundance: -
j_gene: TRBJ1-4
d_gene: -
CDR3nt: TGCGCCAGCAGCCAAGGGCAGGGAAATGAAAAACTGTTTTTT
CDR3aa: CASSQGQGNEKLFF

v_gene: TRBV30
abundance: once
j_gene: TRBJ1-5
d_gene: TRBD1
CDR3nt: TGTGCCTGGGAACAGGGGTTCCGCAATCAGCCCCAGCATTTT
CDR3aa: CAWEQGFRNQPQHF

v_gene: TRBV25-1
abundance: -
j_gene: TRBJ1-1
d_gene: -
CDR3nt: TGTGCCAGTGCTCTCAGGGGAAACACTGAAGCTTTCTTT
CDR3aa: CASALRGNTEAFF

v_gene: TRBV11-3
abundance: -
j_gene: TRBJ2-2
d_gene: -
CDR3nt: TGTGCCAGCAGCTTAGGGGGGCCGGGCACCGGGGAGCTGTTTTTT
CDR3aa: CASSLGGPGTGELFF

v_gene: TRBV27
abundance: -
j_gene: TRBJ2-1
d_gene: TRBD2
CDR3nt: TGTGCCAGCAGTCACACTAGCGCGGGTGAGCAGTTCTTC
CDR3aa: CASSHTSAGEQFF

v_gene: TRBV6-5
abundance: once
j_gene: TRBJ2-2
d_gene: -
CDR3nt: TGTGCCAGCAGTTACTCCAGCGGGTTTGTCACCGGGGAGCTGTTTTTT
CDR3aa: CASSYSSGFVTGELFF

v_gene: TRBV12-3/TRBV12-4
abundance: -
j_gene: TRBJ1-2
d_gene: -
CDR3nt: TGTGCCAGCAGTTTTGCCCCGCGATCAGGCTACACCTTC
CDR3aa: CASSFAPRSGYTF

v_gene: TRBV5-3
abundance: -
j_gene: TRBJ2-1
d_gene: TRBD2
CDR3nt: TGTGCCAGAAGCCCACCTAGCGGGGGCTGTAATGAGCAGTTCTTC
CDR3aa: CARSPPSGGCNEQFF

v_gene: TRBV18
abundance: -
j_gene: TRBJ2-5
d_gene: TRBD1
CDR3nt: TGTGCCAGCTCACCGGACAGGGCCCAAGAGACCCAGTACTTC
CDR3aa: CASSPDRAQETQYF

v_gene: TRBV29-1
abundance: few
j_gene: TRBJ2-7
d_gene: TRBD1
CDR3nt: TGCAGCGTTGAGGATACCGGGACAGGGGCCTACGAGCAGTACTTC
CDR3aa: CSVEDTGTGAYEQYF

v_gene: TRBV9
abundance: -
j_gene: TRBJ2-2
d_gene: -
CDR3nt: TGTGCCAGCAGCGTCGATCTAGCGGGGGAGCTGTTTTTT
CDR3aa: CASSVDLAGELFF

v_gene: TRBV7-9
abundance: few
j_gene: TRBJ2-2
d_gene: TRBD1
CDR3nt: TGTGCCAGCAGCCGTTCTACAGGGGGCATCTCCGGGGAGCTGTTTTTT
CDR3aa: CASSRSTGGISGELFF

v_gene: TRBV5-5
abundance: -
j_gene: TRBJ2-5
d_gene: TRBD2
CDR3nt: TGTGCCAGCAGCTCCTTGACTAGCGGGGTGGCAGAGACCCAGTACTTC
CDR3aa: CASSSLTSGVAETQYF

v_gene: TRBV7-3
abundance: -
j_gene: TRBJ1-5
d_gene: -
CDR3nt: TGTGCCAGCAGTAAGCATAGCAATCAGCCCCAGCATTTT
CDR3aa: CASSKHSNQPQHF

v_gene: TRBV18
abundance: -
j_gene: TRBJ1-4
d_gene: -
CDR3nt: TGTGCCAGCTCACCATCGACGGAACTATCAACTAATGAAAAACTGTTTTTT
CDR3aa: CASSPSTELSTNEKLFF

v_gene: TRBV5-4
abundance: -
j_gene: TRBJ2-3
d_gene: TRBD2
CDR3nt: TGTGCCAGCAGCTTGAGGCTAGCGGGTAATGCAGATACGCAGTATTTT
CDR3aa: CASSLRLAGNADTQYF

v_gene: TRBV6-4
abundance: -
j_gene: TRBJ1-6
d_gene: TRBD1
CDR3nt: TGTGCCAGCAGCCGACAGGGGGAGAATTCACCCCTCCACTTT
CDR3aa: CASSRQGENSPLHF

v_gene: TRBV5-1
abundance: -
j_gene: TRBJ1-6
d_gene: TRBD1
CDR3nt: TGCGCCAGCAGCCAGGACAGGGCCACCAATTCACCCCTCCACTTT
CDR3aa: CASSQDRATNSPLHF

v_gene: TRBV5-1
abundance: -
j_gene: TRBJ2-1
d_gene: TRBD2
CDR3nt: TGCGCCAGCAGCTCGAGAACCGGGACTAGCGGTAATGAGCAGTTCTTC
CDR3aa: CASSSRTGTSGNEQFF

v_gene: TRBV16
abundance: -
j_gene: TRBJ2-2
d_gene: -
CDR3nt: TGTGCCAGCAGCCAATCCCAAAACACCGGGGAGCTGTTTTTT
CDR3aa: CASSQSQNTGELFF

v_gene: TRBV18
abundance: -
j_gene: TRBJ1-1
d_gene: TRBD1
CDR3nt: TGTGCCAGCTCACAGGGACAGGGGGCTTGGAGCACTGAAGCTTTCTTT
CDR3aa: CASSQGQGAWSTEAFF

v_gene: TRBV7-2
abundance: once
j_gene: TRBJ1-5
d_gene: -
CDR3nt: TGTGCCAGCAGCTTAGGAAATCAGGGTAGCAATCAGCCCCAGCATTTT
CDR3aa: CASSLGNQGSNQPQHF

v_gene: TRBV11-2
abundance: -
j_gene: TRBJ2-5
d_gene: -
CDR3nt: TGTGCCAGCAGCAGGGGGGGGATTTGGAGGCAAGAGACCCAGTACTTC
CDR3aa: CASSRGGIWRQETQYF

v_gene: TRBV2
abundance: -
j_gene: TRBJ1-2
d_gene: TRBD1
CDR3nt: TGTGCCAGCAGCGTCGGACAGGACTATGGCTACACCTTC
CDR3aa: CASSVGQDYGYTF

v_gene: TRBV28
abundance: few
j_gene: TRBJ1-6
d_gene: TRBD1
CDR3nt: TGTGCCAGCAGTTTGGAGCCGGGACAGTATTCACCCCTCCACTTT
CDR3aa: CASSLEPGQYSPLHF

v_gene: TRBV19
abundance: -
j_gene: TRBJ2-1
d_gene: -
CDR3nt: TGTGCCAGTACCCAAGGACAGTTAGGCCACAATGAGCAGTTCTTC
CDR3aa: CASTQGQLGHNEQFF

v_gene: TRBV4-1
abundance: -
j_gene: TRBJ1-6
d_gene: -
CDR3nt: TGCGCCAGCAGCCAAGATAAGGTCGGGAATTCACCCCTCCACTTT
CDR3aa: CASSQDKVGNSPLHF

v_gene: TRBV10-3
abundance: -
j_gene: TRBJ2-5
d_gene: TRBD2
CDR3nt: TGTGCCATCAGTGTACTAGCGGGAAGCCAAGAGACCCAGTACTTC
CDR3aa: CAISVLAGSQETQYF

v_gene: TRBV27
abundance: once
j_gene: TRBJ1-4
d_gene: TRBD1
CDR3nt: TGTGCCAGCAGTTCCACAGGGGCAGGTAATGAAAAACTGTTTTTT
CDR3aa: CASSSTGAGNEKLFF

v_gene: TRBV5-1
abundance: once
j_gene: TRBJ2-7
d_gene: -
CDR3nt: TGCGCCAGCAGCGAGGGCAGCTGGTCTACGAGCATAAGGCAGTACTTC
CDR3aa: CASSEGSWSTSIRQYF

v_gene: TRBV5-1
abundance: -
j_gene: TRBJ1-1
d_gene: TRBD1
CDR3nt: TGCGCCAGCAGCCCTCACCAGGGGACAGGAGTAGAAGCTTTCTTT
CDR3aa: CASSPHQGTGVEAFF

v_gene: TRBV7-3
abundance: -
j_gene: TRBJ2-3
d_gene: -
CDR3nt: TGTGCCAGCAGCTTTGGGCCCTGGCCCCCCACAGATACGCAGTATTTT
CDR3aa: CASSFGPWPPTDTQYF

v_gene: TRBV7-9
abundance: few
j_gene: TRBJ2-7
d_gene: TRBD1
CDR3nt: TGTGCCAGCAGCATGGCAGGACAGGGTTTAAGAAACGAGCAGTACTTC
CDR3aa: CASSMAGQGLRNEQYF

v_gene: TRBV4-2
abundance: once
j_gene: TRBJ2-1
d_gene: TRBD1
CDR3nt: TGTGCCAGCAGCCTCTTTTCGGGACAGGGGGCACAGTTCTTC
CDR3aa: CASSLFSGQGAQFF

v_gene: TRBV5-4
abundance: -
j_gene: TRBJ1-2
d_gene: TRBD1
CDR3nt: TGTGCCAGCAGCTTCCGGGACAGGGGAGGGTATGGCTACACCTTC
CDR3aa: CASSFRDRGGYGYTF

v_gene: TRBV30
abundance: -
j_gene: TRBJ2-5
d_gene: -
CDR3nt: TGTGCCTGGAGTGGGACGGGGGGCCCGGAGACCCAGTACTTC
CDR3aa: CAWSGTGGPETQYF